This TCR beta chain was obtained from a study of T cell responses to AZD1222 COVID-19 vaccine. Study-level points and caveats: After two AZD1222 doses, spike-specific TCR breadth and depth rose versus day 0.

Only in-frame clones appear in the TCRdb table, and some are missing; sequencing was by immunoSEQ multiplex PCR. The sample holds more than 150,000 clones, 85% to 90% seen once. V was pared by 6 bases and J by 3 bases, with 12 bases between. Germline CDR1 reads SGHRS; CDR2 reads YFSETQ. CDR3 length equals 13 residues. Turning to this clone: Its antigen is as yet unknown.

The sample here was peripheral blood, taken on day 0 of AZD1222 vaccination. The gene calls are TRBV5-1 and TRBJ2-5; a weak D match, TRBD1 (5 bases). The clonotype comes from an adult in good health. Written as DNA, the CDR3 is TGCGCCAGCAACGAAGTCAGGGAAGAGACCCAGTACTTC. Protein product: CASNEVREETQYF. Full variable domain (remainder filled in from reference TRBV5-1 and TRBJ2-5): KAGVTQTPRYLIKTRGQQVTLSCSPISGHRSVSWYQQTPGQGLQFLFEYFSETQRNKGNFPGRFSGRQFSNSRSEMNVSTLELGDSALYLCASNEVREETQYFGPGTRLLVL.